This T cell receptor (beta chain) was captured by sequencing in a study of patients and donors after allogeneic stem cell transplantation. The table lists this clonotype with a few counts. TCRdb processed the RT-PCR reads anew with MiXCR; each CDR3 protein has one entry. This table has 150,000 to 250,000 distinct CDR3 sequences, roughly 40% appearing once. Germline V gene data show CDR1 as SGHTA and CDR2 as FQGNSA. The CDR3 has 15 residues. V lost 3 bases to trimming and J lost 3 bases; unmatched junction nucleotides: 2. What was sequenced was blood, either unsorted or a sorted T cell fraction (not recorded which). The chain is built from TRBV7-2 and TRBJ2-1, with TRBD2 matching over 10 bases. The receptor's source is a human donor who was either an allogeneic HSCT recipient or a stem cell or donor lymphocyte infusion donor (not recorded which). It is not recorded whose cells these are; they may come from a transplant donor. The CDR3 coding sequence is TGTGCCAGCAGCTTTCGGACTAGCGGCTACAATGAGCAGTTCTTC. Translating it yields CASSFRTSGYNEQFF. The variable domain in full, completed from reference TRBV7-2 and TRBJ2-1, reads GAGVSQSPSNKVTEKGKDVELRCDPISGHTALYWYRQSLGQGLEFLIYFQGNSAPDKSGLPSDRFSAERTGGSVSTLTIQRTQQEDSAVYLCASSFRTSGYNEQFFGPGTRLTVL.